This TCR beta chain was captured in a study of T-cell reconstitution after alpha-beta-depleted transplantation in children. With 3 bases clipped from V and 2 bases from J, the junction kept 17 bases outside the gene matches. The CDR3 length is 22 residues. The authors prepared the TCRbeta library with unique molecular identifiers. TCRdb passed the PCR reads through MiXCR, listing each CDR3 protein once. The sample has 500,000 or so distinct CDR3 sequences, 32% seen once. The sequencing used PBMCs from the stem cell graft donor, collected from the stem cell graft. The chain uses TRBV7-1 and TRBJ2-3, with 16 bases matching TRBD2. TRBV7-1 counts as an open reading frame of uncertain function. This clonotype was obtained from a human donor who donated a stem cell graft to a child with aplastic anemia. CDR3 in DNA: TGTGCCAGCAGCTCCACCGTGGGACTAGCGGGAGGGCCCGGTATCGTCACAGATACGCAGTATTTT. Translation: CASSSTVGLAGGPGIVTDTQYF.